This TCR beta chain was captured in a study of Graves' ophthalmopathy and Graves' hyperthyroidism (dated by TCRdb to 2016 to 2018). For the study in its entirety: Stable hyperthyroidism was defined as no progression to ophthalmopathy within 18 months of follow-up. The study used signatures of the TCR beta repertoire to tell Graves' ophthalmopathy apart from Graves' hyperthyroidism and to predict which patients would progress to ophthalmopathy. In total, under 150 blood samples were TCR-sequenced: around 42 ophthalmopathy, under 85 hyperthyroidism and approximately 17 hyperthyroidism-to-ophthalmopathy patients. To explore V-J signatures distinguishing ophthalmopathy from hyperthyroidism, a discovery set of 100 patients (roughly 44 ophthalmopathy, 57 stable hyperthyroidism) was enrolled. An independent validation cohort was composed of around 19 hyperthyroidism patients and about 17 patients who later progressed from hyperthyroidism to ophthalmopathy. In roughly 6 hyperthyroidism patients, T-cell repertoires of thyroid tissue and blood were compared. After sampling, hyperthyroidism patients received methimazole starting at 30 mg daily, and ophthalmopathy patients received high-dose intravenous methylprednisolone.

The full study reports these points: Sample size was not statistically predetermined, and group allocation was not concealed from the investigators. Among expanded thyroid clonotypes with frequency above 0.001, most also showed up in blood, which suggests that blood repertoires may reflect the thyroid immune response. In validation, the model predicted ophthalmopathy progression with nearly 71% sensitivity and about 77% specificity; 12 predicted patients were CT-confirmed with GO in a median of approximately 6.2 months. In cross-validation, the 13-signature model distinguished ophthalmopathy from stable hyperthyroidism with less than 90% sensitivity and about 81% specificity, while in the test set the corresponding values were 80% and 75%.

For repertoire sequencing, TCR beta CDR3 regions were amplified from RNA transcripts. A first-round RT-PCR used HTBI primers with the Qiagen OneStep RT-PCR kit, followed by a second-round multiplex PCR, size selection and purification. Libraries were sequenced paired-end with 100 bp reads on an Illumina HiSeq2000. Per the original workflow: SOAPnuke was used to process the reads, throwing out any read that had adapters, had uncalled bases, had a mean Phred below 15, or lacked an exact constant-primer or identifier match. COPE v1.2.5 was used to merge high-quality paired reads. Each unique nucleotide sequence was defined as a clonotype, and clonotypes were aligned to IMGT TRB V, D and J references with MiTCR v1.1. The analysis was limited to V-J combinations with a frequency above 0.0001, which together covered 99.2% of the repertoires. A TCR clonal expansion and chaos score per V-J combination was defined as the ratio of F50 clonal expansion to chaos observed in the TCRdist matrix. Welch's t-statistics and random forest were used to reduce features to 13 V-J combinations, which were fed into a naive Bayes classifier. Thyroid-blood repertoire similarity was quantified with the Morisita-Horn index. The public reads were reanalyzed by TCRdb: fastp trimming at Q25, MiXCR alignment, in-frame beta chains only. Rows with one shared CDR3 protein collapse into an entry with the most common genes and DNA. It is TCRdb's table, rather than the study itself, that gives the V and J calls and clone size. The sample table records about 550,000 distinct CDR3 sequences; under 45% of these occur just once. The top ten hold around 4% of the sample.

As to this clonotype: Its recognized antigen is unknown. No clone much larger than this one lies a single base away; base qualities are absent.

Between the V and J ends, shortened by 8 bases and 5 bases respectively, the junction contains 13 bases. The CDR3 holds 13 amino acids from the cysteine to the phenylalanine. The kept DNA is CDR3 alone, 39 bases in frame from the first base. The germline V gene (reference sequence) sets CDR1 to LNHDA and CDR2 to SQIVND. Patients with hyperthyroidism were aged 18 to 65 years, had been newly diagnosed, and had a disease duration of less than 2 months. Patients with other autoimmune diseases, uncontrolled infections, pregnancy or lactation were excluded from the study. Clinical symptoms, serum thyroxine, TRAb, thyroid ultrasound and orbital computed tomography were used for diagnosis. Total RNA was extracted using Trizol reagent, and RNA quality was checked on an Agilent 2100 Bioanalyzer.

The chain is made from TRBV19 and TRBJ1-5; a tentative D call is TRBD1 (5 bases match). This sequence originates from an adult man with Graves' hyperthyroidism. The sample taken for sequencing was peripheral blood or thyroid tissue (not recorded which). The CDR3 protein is CASRQIIDQPQHF. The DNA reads TGTGCCAGTCGACAGATTATTGATCAGCCCCAGCATTTT.